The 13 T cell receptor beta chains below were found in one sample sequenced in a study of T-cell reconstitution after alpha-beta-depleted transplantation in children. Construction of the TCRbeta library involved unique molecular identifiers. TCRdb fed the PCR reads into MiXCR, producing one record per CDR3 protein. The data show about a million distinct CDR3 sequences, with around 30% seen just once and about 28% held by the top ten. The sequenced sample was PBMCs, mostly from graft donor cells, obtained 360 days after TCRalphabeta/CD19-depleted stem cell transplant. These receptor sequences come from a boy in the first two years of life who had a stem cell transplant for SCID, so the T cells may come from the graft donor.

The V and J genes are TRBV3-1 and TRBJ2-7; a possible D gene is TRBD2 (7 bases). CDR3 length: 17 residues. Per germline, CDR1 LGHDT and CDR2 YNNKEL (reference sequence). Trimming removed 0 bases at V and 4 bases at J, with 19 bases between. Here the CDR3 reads CASSQDHPGGHIYEQYF. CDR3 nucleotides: TGTGCCAGCAGCCAAGATCATCCGGGGGGCCACATATACGAGCAGTACTTC.

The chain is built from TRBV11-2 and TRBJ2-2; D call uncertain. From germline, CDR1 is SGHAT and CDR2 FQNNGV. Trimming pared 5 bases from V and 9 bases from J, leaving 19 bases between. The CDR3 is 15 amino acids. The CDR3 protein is CASSHGLPEIWELFF. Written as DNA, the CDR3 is TGTGCCAGCAGCCACGGGCTCCCCGAGATTTGGGAGCTGTTTTTT.

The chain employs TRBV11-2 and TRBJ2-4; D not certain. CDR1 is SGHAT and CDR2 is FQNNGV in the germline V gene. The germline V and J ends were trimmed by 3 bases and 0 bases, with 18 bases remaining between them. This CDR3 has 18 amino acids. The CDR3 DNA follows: TGTGCCAGCAGCTTGCTGAAAACTGCGAGTTTAGCCAAAAACATTCAGTACTTC. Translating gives CASSLLKTASLAKNIQYF. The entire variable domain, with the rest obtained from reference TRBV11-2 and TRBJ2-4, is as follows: EAGVAQSPRYKIIEKRQSVAFWCNPISGHATLYWYQQILGQGPKLLIQFQNNGVVDDSQLPKDRFSAERLKGVDSTLKIQPAKLEDSAVYLCASSLLKTASLAKNIQYFGAGTRLSVL.

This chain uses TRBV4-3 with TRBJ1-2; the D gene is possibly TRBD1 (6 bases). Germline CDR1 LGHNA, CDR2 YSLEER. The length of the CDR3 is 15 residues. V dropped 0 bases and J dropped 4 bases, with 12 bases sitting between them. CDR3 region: CASSQEAGVLYGYTF. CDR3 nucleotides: TGCGCCAGCAGCCAAGAGGCAGGGGTCCTCTATGGCTACACCTTC.

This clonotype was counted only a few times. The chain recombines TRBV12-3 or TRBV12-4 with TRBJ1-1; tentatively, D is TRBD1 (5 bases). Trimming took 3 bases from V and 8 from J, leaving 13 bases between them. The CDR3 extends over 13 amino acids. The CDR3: CASSFRDDVEAFF. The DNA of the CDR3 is TGTGCCAGCAGTTTTCGGGACGATGTAGAAGCTTTCTTT.

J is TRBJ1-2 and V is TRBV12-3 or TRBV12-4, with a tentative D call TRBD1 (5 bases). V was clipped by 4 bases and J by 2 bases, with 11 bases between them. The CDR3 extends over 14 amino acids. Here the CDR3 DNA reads TGTGCCAGCAGTTCGTCTGCAGGGAACTATGGCTACACCTTC. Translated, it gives CASSSSAGNYGYTF.

The CDR3 is CASSNWGATDTQYF. The CDR3 DNA is TGTGCCAGCAGCAACTGGGGGGCCACAGATACGCAGTATTTT. V and J are TRBV11-2 and TRBJ2-3, with D tentatively TRBD1 or TRBD2 (6 bases each). V was clipped by 5 bases and J by 2 bases, with 11 bases between them. CDR1 and CDR2 (germline): SGHAT, FQNNGV. This CDR3 is 14 amino acids long.

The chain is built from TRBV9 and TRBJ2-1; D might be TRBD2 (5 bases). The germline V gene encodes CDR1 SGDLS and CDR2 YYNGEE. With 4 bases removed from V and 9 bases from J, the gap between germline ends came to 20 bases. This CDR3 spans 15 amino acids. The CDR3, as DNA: TGTGCCAGCAGCCCTGTAATTGAGGGAAAGGGTGAGCAGTTCTTC. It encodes CASSPVIEGKGEQFF.

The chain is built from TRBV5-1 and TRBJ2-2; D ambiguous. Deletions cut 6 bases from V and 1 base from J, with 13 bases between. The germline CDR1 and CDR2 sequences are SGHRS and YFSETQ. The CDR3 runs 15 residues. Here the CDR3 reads CASKLDPGNTGELFF. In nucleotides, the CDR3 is TGCGCCAGCAAACTCGACCCTGGGAACACCGGGGAGCTGTTTTTT.

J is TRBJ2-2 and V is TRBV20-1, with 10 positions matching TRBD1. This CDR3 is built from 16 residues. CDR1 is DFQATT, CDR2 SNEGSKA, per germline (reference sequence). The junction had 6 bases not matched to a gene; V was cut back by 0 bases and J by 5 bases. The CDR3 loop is CSARDFRTGGTGELFF. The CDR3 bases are TGCAGTGCTAGAGATTTTAGGACAGGGGGGACCGGGGAGCTGTTTTTT.

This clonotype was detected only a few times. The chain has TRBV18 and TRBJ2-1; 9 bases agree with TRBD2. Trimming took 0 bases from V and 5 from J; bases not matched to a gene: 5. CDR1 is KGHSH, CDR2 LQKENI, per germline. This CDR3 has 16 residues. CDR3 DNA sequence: TGTGCCAGCTCACCACCGATTGTAGCGGGGGACAATGAGCAGTTCTTC. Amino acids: CASSPPIVAGDNEQFF.

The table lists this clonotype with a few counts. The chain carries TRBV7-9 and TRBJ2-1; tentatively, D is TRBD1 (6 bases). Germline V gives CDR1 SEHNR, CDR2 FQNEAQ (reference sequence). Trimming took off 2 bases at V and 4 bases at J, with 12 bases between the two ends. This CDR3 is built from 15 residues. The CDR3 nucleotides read TGTGCCAGCAGCTTAACCGGGACACCTTACAATGAGCAGTTCTTC. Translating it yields CASSLTGTPYNEQFF.

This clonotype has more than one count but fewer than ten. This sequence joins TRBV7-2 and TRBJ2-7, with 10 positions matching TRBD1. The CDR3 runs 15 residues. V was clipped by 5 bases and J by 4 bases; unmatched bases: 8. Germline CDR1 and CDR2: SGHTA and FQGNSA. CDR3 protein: CASSISRDRGYEQYF. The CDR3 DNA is TGTGCCAGCAGCATAAGCCGGGACAGGGGATACGAGCAGTACTTC.